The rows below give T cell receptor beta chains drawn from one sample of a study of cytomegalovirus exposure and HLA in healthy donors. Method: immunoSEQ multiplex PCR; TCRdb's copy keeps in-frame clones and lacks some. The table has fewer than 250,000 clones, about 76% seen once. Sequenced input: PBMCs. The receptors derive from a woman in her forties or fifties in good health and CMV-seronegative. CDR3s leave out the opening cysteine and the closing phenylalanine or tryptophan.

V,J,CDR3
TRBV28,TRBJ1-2,ASSLSLGSYGYT
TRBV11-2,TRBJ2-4,ASSFRDFAKNIQY
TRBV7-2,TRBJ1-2,ASSLDRGSYGYT
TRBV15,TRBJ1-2,ATSRDTGGRAYGYT
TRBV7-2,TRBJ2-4,ASSLAVGGFVGAGNIQY
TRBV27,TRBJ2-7,ASSILGQGKFYEQY
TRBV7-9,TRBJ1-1,ASSSRSGPNTEAF
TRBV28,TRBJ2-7,VSGSYEQY
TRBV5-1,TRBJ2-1,ASSLRTSGLYNEQF
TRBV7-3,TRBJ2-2,ASSLTGASNTGELF